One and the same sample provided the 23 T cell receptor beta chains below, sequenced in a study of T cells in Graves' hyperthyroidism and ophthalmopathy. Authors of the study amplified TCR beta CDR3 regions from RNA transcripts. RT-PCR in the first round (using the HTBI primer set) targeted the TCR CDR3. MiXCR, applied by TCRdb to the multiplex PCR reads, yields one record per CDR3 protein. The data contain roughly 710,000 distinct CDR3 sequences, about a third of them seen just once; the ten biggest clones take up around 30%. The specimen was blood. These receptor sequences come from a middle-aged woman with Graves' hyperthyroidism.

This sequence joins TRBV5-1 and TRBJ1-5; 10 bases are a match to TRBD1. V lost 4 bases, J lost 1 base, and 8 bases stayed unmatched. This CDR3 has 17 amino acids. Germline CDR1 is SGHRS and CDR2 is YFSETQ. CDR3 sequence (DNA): TGCGCCAGCAGCGTCCTACCGGGACAGGGGAGCAATCAGCCCCAGCATTTT. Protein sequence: CASSVLPGQGSNQPQHF.

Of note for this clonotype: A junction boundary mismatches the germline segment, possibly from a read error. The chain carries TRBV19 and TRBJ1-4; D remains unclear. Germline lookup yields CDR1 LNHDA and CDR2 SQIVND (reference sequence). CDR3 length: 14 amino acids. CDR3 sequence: CASSLRGKNEKLFF. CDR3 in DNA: TGTGCCAGTAGCTTACGGGGAAAAAATGAAAAGCTGTTTTTT.

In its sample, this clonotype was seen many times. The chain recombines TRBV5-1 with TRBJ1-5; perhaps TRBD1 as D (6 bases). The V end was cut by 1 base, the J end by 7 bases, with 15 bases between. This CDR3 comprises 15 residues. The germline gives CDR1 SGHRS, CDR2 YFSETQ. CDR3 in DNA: TGCGCCAGCAGCTTGATCCCAGGGGAAGGACAGCCCCAGCATTTT. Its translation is CASSLIPGEGQPQHF.

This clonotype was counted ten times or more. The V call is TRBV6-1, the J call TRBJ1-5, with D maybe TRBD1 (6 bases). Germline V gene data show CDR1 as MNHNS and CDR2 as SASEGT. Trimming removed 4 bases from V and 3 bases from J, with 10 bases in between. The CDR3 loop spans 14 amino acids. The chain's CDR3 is CASSGRQANQPQHF. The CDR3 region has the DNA TGTGCCAGCAGTGGACGACAGGCCAATCAGCCCCAGCATTTT.

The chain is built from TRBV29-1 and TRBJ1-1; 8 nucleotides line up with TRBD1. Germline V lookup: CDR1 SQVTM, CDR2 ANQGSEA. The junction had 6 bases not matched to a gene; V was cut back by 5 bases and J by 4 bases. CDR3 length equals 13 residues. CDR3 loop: CSVHLGQGTEAFF. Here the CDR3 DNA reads TGCAGCGTTCATTTAGGACAGGGCACTGAAGCTTTCTTT.

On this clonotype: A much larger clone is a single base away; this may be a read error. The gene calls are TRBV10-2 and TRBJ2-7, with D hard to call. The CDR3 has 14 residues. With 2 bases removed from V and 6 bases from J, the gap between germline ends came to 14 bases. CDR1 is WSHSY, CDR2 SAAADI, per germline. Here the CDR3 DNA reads TGCGCCAGCAGTGAGCCTCAGAGGCTAAGCGAGCAGTACTTC. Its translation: CASSEPQRLSEQYF.

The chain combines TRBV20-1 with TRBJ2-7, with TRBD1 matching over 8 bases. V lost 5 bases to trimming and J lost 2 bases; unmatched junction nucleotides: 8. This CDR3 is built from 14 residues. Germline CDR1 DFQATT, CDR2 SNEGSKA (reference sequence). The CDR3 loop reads CSAHAGGPTYEQYF. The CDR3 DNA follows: TGCAGTGCTCATGCAGGGGGCCCAACCTACGAGCAGTACTTC.

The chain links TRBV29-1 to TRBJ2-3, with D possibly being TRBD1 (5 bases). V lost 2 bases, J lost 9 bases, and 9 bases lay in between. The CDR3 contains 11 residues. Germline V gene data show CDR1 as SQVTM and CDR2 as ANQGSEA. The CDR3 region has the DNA TGCAGCGTTGAACTGCAGGGCACGCAGTATTTT. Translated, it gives CSVELQGTQYF.

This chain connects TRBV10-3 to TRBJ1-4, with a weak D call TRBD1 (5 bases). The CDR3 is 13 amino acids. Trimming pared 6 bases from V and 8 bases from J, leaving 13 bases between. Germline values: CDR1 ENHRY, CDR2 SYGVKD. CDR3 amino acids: CAIRRDPREKLFF. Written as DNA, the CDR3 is TGTGCCATCAGACGGGACCCGAGGGAAAAACTGTTTTTT.

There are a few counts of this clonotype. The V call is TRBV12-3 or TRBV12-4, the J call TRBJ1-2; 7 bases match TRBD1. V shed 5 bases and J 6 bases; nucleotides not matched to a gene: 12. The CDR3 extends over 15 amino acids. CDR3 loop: CASSLDDREFDGYTF. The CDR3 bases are TGTGCCAGCAGTCTAGACGACAGGGAGTTCGATGGCTACACCTTC.

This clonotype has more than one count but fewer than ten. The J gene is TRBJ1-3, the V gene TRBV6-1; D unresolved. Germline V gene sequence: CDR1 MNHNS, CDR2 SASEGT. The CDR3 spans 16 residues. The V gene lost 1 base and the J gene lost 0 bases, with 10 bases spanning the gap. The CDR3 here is CASSEGSGNSGNTIYF. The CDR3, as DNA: TGTGCCAGCAGTGAAGGGTCGGGGAACTCTGGAAACACCATATATTTT.

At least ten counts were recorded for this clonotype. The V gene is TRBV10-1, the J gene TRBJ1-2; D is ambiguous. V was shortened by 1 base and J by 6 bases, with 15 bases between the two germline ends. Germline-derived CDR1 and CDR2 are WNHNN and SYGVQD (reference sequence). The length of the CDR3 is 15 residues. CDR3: CASSEFSQDPHGYTF. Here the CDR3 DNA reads TGCGCCAGCAGTGAGTTTTCTCAGGATCCCCATGGCTACACCTTC.

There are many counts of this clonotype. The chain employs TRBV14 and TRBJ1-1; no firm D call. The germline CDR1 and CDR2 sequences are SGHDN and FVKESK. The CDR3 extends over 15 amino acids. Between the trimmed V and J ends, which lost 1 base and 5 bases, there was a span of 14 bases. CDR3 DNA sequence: TGTGCCAGCAGCCAAGTTTGGGTCCTAGGGACTGAAGCTTTCTTT. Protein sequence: CASSQVWVLGTEAFF. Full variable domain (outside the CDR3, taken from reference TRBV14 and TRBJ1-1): EAGVTQFPSHSVIEKGQTVTLRCDPISGHDNLYWYRRVMGKEIKFLLHFVKESKQDESGMPNNRFLAERTGGTYSTLKVQPAELEDSGVYFCASSQVWVLGTEAFFGQGTRLTVV.

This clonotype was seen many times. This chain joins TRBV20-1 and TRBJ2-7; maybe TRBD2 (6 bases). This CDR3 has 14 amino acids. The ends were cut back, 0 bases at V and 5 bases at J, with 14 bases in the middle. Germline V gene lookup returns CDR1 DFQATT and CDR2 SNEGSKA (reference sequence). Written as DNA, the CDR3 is TGCAGTGCTAGAGATGGGGTGGCGGGGCACGAGCAGTACTTC. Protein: CSARDGVAGHEQYF.

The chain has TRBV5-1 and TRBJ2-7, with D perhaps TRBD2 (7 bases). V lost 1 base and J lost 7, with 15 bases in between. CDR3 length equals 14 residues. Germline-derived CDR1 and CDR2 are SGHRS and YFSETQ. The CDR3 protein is CASSLSGGYNEQYF. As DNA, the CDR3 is TGCGCCAGCAGCTTGTCGGGGGGCTACAATGAGCAGTACTTC.

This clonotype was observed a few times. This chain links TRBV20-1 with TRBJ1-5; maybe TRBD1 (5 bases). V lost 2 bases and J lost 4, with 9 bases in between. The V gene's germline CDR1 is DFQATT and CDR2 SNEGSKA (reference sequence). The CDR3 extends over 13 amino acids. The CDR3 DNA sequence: TGCAGTGCTAGACCCTCAGGGAATCAGCCCCAGCATTTT. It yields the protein CSARPSGNQPQHF.

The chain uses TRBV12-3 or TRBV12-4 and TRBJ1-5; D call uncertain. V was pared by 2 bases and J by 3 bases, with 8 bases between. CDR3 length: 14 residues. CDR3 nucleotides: TGTGCCAGCAGTTTACGGCCGAACAATCAGCCCCAGCATTTT. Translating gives CASSLRPNNQPQHF.

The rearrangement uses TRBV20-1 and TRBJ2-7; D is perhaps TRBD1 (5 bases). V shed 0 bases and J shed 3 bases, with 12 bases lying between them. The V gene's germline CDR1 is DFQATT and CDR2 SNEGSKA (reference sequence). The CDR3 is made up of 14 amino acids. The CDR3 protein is CSARDAGAGYEQYF. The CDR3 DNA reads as TGCAGTGCTAGAGATGCTGGGGCTGGCTACGAGCAGTACTTC.

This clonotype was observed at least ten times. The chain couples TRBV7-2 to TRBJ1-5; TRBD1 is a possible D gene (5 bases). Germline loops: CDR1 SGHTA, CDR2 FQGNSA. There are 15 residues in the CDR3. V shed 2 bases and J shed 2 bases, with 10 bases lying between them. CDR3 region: CASSLPGRGNQPQHF. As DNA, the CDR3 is TGTGCCAGCAGCTTACCTGGCAGGGGCAATCAGCCCCAGCATTTT.

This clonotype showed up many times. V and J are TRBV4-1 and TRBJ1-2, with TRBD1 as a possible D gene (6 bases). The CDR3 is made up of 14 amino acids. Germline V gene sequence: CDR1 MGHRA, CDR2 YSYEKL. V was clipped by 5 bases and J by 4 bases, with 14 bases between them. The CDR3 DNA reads TGCGCCAGCAGCTGGACAGCGAGAATCTATGGCTACACCTTC. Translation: CASSWTARIYGYTF.

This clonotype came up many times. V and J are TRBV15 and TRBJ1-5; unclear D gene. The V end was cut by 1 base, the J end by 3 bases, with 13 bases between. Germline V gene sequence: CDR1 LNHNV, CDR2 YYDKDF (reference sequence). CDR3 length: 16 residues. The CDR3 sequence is CATSRARRGLNQPQHF. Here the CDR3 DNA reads TGTGCCACCAGCAGAGCTAGAAGAGGGCTCAATCAGCCCCAGCATTTT.

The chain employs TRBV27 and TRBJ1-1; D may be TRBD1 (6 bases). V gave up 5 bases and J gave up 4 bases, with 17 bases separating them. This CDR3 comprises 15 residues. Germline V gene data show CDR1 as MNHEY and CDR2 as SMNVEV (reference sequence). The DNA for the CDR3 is TGTGCCAGCAGTCCATCCGGGACATTCGGCACTGAAGCTTTCTTT. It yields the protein CASSPSGTFGTEAFF.

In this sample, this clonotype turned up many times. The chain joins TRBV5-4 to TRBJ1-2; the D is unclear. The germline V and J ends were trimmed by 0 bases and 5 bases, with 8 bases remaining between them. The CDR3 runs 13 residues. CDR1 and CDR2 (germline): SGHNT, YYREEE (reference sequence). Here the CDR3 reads CASSLAGDYGYTF. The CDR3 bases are TGTGCCAGCAGCTTGGCTGGGGATTATGGCTACACCTTC.